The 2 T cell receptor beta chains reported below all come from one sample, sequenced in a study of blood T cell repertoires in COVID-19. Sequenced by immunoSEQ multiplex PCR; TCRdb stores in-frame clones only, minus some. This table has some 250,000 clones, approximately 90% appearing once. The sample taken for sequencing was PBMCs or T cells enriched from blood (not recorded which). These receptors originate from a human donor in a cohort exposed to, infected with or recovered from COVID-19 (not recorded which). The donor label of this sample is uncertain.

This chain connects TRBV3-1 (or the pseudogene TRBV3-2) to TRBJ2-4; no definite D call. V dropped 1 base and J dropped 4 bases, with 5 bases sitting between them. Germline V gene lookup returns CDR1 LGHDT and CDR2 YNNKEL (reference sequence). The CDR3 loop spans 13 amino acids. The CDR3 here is CASSQGVKNIQYF. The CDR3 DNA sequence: TGTGCCAGCAGCCAAGGAGTAAAAAACATTCAGTACTTC.

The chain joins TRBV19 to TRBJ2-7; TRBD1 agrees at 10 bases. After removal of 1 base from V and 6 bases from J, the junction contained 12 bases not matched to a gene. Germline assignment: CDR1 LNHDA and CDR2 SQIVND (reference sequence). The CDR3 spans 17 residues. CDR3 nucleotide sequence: TGTGCCAGTAGTATAGGGACCGGGACAGGGGAATCGTTCGAGCAGTACTTC. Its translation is CASSIGTGTGESFEQYF.